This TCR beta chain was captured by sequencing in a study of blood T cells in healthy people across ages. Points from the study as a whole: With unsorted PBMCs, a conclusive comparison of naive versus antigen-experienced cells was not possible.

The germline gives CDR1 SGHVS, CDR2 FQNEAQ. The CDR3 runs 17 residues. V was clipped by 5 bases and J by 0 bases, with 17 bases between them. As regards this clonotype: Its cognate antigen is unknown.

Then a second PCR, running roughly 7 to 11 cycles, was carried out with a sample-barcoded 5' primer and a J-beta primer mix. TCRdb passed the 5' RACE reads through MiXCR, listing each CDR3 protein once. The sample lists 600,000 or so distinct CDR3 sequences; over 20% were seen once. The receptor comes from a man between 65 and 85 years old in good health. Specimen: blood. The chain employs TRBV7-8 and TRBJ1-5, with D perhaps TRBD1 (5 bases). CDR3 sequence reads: CASSARGRLNSNQPQHF. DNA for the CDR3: TGTGCCAGCAGCGCGAGGGGCAGGTTGAATAGCAATCAGCCCCAGCATTTT.